This entry describes one T cell receptor beta chain. What it binds is unknown. From the germline J gene comes the end of the CDR3, since the read stops 3 residues before it. This sample was taken from a study of T cell clonality in common variable immunodeficiency. Using immunoSEQ multiplex PCR, the repertoire was profiled, and TCRdb retains in-frame clones only, with some absent. The sample contains tens of thousands of clones, none of them singletons. The germline V and J ends were trimmed by 1 base and 7 bases, with 19 bases remaining between them. This CDR3 has 16 residues. Germline V gene data show CDR1 as LNHDA and CDR2 as SQIVND (reference sequence). Study observations and caveats: Reportedly, TCR beta sequences from common variable immunodeficiency showed fewer deletions and N-nucleotide insertions.

Sequencing was done on a sample of peripheral blood mononuclear cells. The V and J genes are TRBV19 and TRBJ2-5; D ambiguous. The clonotype was recovered from a human donor with common variable immunodeficiency. The CDR3 is CASSIGSATPEGTQYF. CDR3 DNA (partial): TGTGCCAGTAGTATAGGGAGCGCCACCCCCGAAGGGACC.